This TCR beta chain was retrieved from a study of Ad26.COV2.S vaccination and SARS-CoV-2 variants. General study findings and limits: Placebo recipients trailed vaccine recipients in spike-specific TCR breadth.

Generated by immunoSEQ multiplex PCR, the TCRdb table keeps only in-frame clones and is missing some. The sample contains about 400,000 clones, approximately 91% of which appear only once. This CDR3 comprises 14 residues. CDR1 MNHEY and CDR2 SMNVEV come from the germline V gene (reference sequence). The V end lost 3 bases, the J end lost 4 bases, and 11 bases lay between the germline ends. Notes on this clone: As yet, its antigen is unknown.

The treatment was: about 20 received Ad26.COV2.S at low or high dose, single or two shots; about 5 received placebo; per-sample allocation not given. Sampling took place 63 days after the first vaccine or placebo injection. In Boston, the donor was an adult between 18-55 years of age. This sample comprised peripheral blood, obtained in a trial of Ad26.COV2.S vaccine versus placebo. The sequence came from a person between 18 and 60 years old who received the Ad26.COV2.S COVID-19 vaccine or a placebo. The rearrangement joins TRBV27 to TRBJ2-3; possible D gene TRBD2, 6 bases. As DNA, the CDR3 is TGTGCCAGCAGTTTTGGGGGGTGGGCAGATACGCAGTATTTT. It codes for CASSFGGWADTQYF.